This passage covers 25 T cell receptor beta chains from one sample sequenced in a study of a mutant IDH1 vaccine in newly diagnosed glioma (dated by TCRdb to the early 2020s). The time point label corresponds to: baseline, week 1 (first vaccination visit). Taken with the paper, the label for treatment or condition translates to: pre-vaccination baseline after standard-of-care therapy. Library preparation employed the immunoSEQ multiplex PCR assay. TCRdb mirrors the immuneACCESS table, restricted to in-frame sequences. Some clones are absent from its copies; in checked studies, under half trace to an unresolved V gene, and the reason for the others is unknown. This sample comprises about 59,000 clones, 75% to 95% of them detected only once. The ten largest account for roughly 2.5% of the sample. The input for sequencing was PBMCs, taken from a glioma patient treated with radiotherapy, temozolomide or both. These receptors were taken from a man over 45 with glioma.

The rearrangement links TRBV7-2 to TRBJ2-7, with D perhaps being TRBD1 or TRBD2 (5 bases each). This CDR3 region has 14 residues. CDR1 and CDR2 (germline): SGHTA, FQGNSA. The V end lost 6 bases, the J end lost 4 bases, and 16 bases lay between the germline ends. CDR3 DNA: TGTGCCAGCAGTGGCGCTGGGGGAGCTTACGAGCAGTACTTC. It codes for CASSGAGGAYEQYF. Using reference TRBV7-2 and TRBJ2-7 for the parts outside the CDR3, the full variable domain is GAGVSQSPSNKVTEKGKDVELRCDPISGHTALYWYRQSLGQGLEFLIYFQGNSAPDKSGLPSDRFSAERTGGSVSTLTIQRTQQEDSAVYLCASSGAGGAYEQYFGPGTRLTVT.

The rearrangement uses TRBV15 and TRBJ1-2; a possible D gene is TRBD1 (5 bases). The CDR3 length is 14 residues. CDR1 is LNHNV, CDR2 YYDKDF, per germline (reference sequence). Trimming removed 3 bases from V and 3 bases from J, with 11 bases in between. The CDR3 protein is CATSRMGRDYGYTF. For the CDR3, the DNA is TGTGCCACCAGCAGGATGGGCAGGGACTATGGCTACACCTTC.

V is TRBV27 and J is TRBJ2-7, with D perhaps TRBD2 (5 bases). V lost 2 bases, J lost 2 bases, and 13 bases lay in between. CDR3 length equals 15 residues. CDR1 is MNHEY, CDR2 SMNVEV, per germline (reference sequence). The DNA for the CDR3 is TGTGCCAGCAGTTTAAGCCCGGGGTTACCCTACGAGCAGTACTTC. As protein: CASSLSPGLPYEQYF.

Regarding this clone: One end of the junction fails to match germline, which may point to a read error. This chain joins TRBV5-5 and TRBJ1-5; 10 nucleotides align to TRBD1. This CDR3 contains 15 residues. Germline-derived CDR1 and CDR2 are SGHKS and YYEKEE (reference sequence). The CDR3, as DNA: TGTGCCAGCAGCTTTGAGACAGGGGGCAATCGGCCCCAGCATTTT. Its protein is CASSFETGGNRPQHF.

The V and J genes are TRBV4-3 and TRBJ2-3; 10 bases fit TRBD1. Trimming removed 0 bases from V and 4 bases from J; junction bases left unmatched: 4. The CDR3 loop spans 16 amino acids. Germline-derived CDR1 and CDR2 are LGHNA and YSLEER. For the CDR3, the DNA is TGCGCCAGCAGCCAAGAAGGGACAGGGGTTGCAGATACGCAGTATTTT. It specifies CASSQEGTGVADTQYF.

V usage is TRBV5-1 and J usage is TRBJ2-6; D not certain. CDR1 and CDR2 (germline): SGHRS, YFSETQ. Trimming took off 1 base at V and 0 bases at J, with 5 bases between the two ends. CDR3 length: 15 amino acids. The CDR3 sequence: CASSLTSSGANVLTF. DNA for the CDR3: TGCGCCAGCAGCTTGACGAGCTCTGGGGCCAACGTCCTGACTTTC.

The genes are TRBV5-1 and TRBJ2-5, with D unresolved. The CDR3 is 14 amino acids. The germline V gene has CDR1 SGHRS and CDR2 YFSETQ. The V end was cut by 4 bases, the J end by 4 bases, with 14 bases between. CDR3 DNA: TGCGCCAGCAGCCAAAAAGATGGAGTAGAGACCCAGTACTTC. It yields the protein CASSQKDGVETQYF.

The CDR3 region is CASRDRDRVGEQYF. In DNA form, the CDR3 reads TGTGCCAGCAGGGACCGGGACAGGGTGGGGGAGCAGTACTTC. The gene calls are TRBV6-6 and TRBJ2-7; 9 positions agree with TRBD1. Trimming removed 6 bases from V and 7 bases from J; junction bases left unmatched: 10. Germline V gene sequence: CDR1 MNHNY, CDR2 SVGAGI (reference sequence). This CDR3 is 14 amino acids long.

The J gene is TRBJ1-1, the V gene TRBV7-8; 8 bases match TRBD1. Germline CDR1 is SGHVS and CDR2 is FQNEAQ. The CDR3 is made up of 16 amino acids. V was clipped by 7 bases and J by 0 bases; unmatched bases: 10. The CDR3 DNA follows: TGTGCCAGCACCCGACAGGGGTTAGTATTGAACACTGAAGCTTTCTTT. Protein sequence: CASTRQGLVLNTEAFF.

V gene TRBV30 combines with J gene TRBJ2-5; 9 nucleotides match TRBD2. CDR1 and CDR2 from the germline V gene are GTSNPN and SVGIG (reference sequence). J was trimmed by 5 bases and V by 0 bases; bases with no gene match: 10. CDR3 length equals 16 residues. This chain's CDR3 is CAWSVGRWTSEETQYF. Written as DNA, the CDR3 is TGTGCCTGGAGTGTCGGGCGGTGGACTAGCGAGGAGACCCAGTACTTC.

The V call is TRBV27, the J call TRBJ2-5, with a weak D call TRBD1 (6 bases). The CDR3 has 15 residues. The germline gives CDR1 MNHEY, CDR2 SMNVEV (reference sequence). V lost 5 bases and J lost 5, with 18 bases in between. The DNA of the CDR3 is TGTGCCAGCAGTCCCCGGCAGGGGCGGCGGGAGACCCAGTACTTC. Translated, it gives CASSPRQGRRETQYF.

For the CDR3, the DNA is TGCAGCGTTGGGGAGACGTATGAAAAACTGTTTTTT. The encoded protein is CSVGETYEKLFF. The chain joins TRBV29-1 to TRBJ1-4; no firm D call. This CDR3 contains 12 residues. Per the germline V gene, CDR1 is SQVTM and CDR2 is ANQGSEA. The V end lost 4 bases, the J end lost 6 bases, and 9 bases lay between the germline ends. The full variable domain, its missing parts supplied by reference TRBV29-1 and TRBJ1-4, is SAVISQKPSRDICQRGTSLTIQCQVDSQVTMMFWYRQQPGQSLTLIATANQGSEATYESGFVIDKFPISRPNLTFSTLTVSNMSPEDSSIYLCSVGETYEKLFFGSGTQLSVL.

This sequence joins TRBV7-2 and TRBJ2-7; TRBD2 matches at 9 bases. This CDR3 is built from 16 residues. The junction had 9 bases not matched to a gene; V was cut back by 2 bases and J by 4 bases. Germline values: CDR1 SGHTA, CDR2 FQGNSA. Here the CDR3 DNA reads TGTGCCAGCAGCTTATCACAGACTAGCGGAAGGTACGAGCAGTACTTC. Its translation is CASSLSQTSGRYEQYF.

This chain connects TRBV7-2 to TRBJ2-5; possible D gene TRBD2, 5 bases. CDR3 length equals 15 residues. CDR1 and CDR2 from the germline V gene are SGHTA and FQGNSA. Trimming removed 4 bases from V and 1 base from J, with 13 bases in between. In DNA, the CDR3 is TGTGCCAGCAGCTCCCCGGACTGGTTCCAAGAGACCCAGTACTTC. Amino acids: CASSSPDWFQETQYF.

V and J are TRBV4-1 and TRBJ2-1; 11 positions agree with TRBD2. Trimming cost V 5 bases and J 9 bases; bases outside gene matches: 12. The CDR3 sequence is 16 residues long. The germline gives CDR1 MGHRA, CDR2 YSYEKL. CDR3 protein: CASSERIAGGQSEQFF. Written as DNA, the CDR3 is TGCGCCAGCAGCGAAAGAATAGCGGGGGGGCAGAGTGAGCAGTTCTTC.

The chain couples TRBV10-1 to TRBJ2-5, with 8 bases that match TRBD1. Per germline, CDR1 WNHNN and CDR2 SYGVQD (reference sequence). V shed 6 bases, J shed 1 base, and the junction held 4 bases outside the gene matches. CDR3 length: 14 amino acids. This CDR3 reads CASSDTGGQETQYF. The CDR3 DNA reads TGCGCCAGCAGCGACACAGGGGGCCAAGAGACCCAGTACTTC.

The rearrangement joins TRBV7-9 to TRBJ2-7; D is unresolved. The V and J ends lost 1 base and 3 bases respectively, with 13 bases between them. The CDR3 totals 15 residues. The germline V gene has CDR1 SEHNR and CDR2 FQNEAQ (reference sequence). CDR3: CASSLVRNRIYEQYF. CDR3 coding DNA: TGTGCCAGCAGCTTAGTACGAAACAGAATCTACGAGCAGTACTTC.

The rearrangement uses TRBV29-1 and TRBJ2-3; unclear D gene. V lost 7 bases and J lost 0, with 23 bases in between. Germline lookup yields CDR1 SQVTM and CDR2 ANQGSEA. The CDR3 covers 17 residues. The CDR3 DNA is TGCAGCGCCCGGAAGATCAGCAGGACGGCGAGCACAGATACGCAGTATTTT. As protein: CSARKISRTASTDTQYF.

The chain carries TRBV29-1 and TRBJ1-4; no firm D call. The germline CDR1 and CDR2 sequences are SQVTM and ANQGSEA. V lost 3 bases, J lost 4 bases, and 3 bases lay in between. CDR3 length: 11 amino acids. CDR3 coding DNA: TGCAGCGTTGAGGTTAATGAAAAACTGTTTTTT. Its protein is CSVEVNEKLFF.

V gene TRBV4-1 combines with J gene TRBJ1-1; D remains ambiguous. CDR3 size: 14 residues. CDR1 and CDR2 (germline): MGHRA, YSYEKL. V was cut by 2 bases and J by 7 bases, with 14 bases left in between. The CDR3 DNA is TGCGCCAGCAGCCAACCCCCTCCGGATGGTGAAGCTTTCTTT. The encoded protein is CASSQPPPDGEAFF.

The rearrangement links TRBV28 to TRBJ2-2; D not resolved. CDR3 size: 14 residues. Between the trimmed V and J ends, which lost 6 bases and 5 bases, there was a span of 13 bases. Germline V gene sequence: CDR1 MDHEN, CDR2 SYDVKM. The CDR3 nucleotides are TGTGCCAGCAGGTTGGGTCGTGGGACCGGGGAGCTGTTTTTT. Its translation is CASRLGRGTGELFF.

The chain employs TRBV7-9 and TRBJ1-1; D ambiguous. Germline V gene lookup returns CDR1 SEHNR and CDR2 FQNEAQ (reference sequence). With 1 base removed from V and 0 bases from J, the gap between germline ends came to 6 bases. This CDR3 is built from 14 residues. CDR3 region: CASSLVSMNTEAFF. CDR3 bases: TGTGCCAGCAGCTTAGTCAGTATGAACACTGAAGCTTTCTTT. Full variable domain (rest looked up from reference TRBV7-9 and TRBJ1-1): DTGVSQNPRHKITKRGQNVTFRCDPISEHNRLYWYRQTLGQGPEFLTYFQNEAQLEKSRLLSDRFSAERPKGSFSTLEIQRTEQGDSAMYLCASSLVSMNTEAFFGQGTRLTVV.

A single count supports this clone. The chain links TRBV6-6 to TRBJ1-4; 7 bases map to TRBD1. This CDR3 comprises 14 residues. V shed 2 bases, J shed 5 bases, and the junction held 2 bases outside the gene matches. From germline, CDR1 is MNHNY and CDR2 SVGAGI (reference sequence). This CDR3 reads CASSYPGGNEKLFF. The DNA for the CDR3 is TGTGCCAGCAGTTACCCAGGGGGGAATGAAAAACTGTTTTTT.

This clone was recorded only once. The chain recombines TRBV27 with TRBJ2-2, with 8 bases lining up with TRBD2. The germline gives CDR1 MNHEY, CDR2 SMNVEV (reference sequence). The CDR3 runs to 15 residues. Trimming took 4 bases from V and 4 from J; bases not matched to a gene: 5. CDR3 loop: CASSYREGPTGELFF. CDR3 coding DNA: TGTGCCAGCAGTTATCGGGAGGGCCCCACCGGGGAGCTGTTTTTT.

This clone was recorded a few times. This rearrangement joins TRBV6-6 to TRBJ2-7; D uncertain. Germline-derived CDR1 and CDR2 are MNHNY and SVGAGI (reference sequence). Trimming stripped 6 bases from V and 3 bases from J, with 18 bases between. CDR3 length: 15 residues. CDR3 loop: CASSPPEGNGYEQYF. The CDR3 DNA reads TGTGCCAGCAGCCCCCCTGAAGGGAATGGCTACGAGCAGTACTTC.